This TCR beta chain was identified during a study of blood T cells in healthy people across ages. Germline lookup yields CDR1 DFQATT and CDR2 SNEGSKA (reference sequence). This CDR3 region has 12 residues. Broader study findings: Age advanced and TCR beta diversity per million T cells fell, roughly linearly.

Alongside a J-beta primer mix, a sample-barcoded 5' primer served in a second PCR lasting roughly 6 to 12 cycles. TCRdb reprocessed the 5' RACE reads via MiXCR and lists one record per CDR3 protein. The sample holds fewer than 750,000 distinct CDR3 sequences, 52% seen once. Healthy Russian Caucasian donors spanned ages about 6 to 95 years. Peripheral blood from each donor was collected in a volume of 9.5 to 10 milliliters. RNA extraction gave at least 6 micrograms of total RNA per sample. Regarding this clonotype: Its antigen is currently unknown.

The receptor was derived from a woman aged 80 or over in good health. The specimen sequenced was blood. This chain uses TRBV20-1 with TRBJ2-5; D remains ambiguous. The J call could be wrong; TRBJ2-7 is a better fit for the DNA end. The CDR3 reads CSARIGDYEQYF. The CDR3 region has the DNA TGCAGTGCCCGTATTGGGGACTACGAGCAGTACTTC.